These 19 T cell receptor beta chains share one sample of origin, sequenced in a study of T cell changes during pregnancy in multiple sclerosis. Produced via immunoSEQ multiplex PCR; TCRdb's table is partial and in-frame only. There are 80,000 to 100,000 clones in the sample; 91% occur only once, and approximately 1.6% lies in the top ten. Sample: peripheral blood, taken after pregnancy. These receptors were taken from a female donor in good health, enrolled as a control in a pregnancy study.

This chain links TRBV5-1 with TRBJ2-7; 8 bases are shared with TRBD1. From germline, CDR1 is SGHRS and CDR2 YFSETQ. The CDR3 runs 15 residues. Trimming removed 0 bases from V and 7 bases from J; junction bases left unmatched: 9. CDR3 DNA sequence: TGCGCCAGCAGCTTGGGCTGGCAGGGGGCGCAAGAGCAGTACTTC. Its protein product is CASSLGWQGAQEQYF.

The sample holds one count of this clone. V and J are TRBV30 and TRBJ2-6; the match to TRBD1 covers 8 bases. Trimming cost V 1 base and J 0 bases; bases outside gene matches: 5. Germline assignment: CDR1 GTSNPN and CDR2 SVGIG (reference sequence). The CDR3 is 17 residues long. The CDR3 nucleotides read TGTGCCTGGAGTGGACAGGGGTTTCGCTCTGGGGCCAACGTCCTGACTTTC. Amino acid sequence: CAWSGQGFRSGANVLTF.

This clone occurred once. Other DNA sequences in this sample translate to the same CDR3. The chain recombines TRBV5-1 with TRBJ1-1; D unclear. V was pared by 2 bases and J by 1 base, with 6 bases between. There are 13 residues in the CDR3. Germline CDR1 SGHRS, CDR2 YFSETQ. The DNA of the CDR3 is TGCGCCAGCAGCTTAGGGAGGAACACTGAAGCTTTCTTT. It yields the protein CASSLGRNTEAFF.

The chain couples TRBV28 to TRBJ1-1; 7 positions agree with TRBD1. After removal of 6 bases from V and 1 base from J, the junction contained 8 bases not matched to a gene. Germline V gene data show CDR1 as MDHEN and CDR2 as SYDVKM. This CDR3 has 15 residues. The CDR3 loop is CASSRRQGGNTEAFF. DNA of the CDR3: TGTGCCAGCAGCCGAAGACAGGGAGGGAACACTGAAGCTTTCTTT.

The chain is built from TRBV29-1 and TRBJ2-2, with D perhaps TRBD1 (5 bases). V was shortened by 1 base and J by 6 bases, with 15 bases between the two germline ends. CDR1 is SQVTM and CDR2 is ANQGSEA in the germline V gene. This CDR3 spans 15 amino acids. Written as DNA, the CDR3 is TGCAGCGTTGAAGTCCACAAAAGACAGTCCGGGGAGCTGTTTTTT. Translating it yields CSVEVHKRQSGELFF.

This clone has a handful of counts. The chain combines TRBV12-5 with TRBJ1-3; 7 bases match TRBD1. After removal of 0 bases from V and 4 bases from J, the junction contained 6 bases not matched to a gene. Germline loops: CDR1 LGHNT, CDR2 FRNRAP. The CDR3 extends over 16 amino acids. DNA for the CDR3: TGTGCTAGTGGTTTGGTACAAGAGGGGGCAGGAAACACCATATATTTT. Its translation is CASGLVQEGAGNTIYF.

The CDR3 is CASRFAGAYNEQFF. The CDR3 bases are TGTGCCAGTCGATTTGCAGGGGCCTACAATGAGCAGTTCTTC. The chain couples TRBV2 to TRBJ2-1; D is perhaps TRBD1 (6 bases). Germline loops: CDR1 SNHLY, CDR2 FYNNEI. The V and J ends lost 9 bases and 2 bases respectively, with 14 bases between them. CDR3 length: 14 residues.

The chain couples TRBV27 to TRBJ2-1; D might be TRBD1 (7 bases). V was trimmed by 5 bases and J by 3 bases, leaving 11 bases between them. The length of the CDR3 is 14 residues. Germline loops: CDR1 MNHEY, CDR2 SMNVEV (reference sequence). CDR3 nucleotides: TGTGCCAGCAGTAGACAGGGAGGCTACAATGAGCAGTTCTTC. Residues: CASSRQGGYNEQFF.

The CDR3 sequence is CASSEQGISSGNTIYF. The CDR3 bases are TGCGCCAGCAGCGAACAGGGAATTAGTTCTGGAAACACCATATATTTT. V is TRBV4-3 and J is TRBJ1-3, with D possibly being TRBD1 (6 bases). The CDR3 covers 16 residues. Germline lookup yields CDR1 LGHNA and CDR2 YSLEER. The V end lost 5 bases, the J end lost 1 base, and 15 bases lay between the germline ends.

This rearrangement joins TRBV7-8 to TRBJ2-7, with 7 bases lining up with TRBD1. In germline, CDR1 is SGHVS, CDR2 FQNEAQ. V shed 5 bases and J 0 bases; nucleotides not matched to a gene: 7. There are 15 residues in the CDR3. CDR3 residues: CASSPTTGRSYEQYF. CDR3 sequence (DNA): TGTGCCAGCAGCCCGACGACAGGGCGCTCCTACGAGCAGTACTTC. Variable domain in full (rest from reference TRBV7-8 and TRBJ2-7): GAGVSQSPRYKVAKRGQDVALRCDPISGHVSLFWYQQALGQGPEFLTYFQNEAQLDKSGLPSDRFFAERPEGSVSTLKIQRTQQEDSAVYLCASSPTTGRSYEQYFGPGTRLTVT.

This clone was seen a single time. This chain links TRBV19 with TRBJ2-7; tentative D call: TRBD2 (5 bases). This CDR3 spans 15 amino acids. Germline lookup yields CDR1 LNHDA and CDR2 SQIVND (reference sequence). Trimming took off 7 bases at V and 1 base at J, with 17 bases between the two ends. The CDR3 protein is CASNQPGVLSYEQYF. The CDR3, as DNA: TGTGCCAGTAATCAACCCGGGGTGCTTTCCTACGAGCAGTACTTC.

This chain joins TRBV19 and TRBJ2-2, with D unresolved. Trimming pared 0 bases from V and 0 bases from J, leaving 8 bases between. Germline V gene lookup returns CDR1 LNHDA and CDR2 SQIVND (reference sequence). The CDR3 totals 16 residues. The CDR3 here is CASSIDPATNTGELFF. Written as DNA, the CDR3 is TGTGCCAGTAGTATAGATCCCGCTACGAACACCGGGGAGCTGTTTTTT. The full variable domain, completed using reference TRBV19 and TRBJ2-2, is DGGITQSPKYLFRKEGQNVTLSCEQNLNHDAMYWYRQDPGQGLRLIYYSQIVNDFQKGDIAEGYSVSREKKESFPLTVTSAQKNPTAFYLCASSIDPATNTGELFFGEGSRLTVL.

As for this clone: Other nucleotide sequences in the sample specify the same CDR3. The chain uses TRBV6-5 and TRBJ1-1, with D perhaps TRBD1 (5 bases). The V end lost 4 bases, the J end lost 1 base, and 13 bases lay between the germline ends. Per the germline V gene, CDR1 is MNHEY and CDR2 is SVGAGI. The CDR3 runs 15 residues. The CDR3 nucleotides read TGTGCCAGCAGTTTTGGGGCGGATCCGAACACTGAAGCTTTCTTT. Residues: CASSFGADPNTEAFF.

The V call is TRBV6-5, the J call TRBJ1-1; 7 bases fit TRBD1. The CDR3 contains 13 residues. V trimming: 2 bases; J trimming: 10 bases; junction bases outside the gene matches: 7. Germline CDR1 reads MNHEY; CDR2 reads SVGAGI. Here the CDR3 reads CASSYVRGRSAFF. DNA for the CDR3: TGTGCCAGCAGTTACGTCAGGGGGAGATCAGCTTTCTTT.

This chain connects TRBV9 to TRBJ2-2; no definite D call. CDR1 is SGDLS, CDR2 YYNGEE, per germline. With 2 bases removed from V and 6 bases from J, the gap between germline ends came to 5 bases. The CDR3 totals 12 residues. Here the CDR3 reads CASSVGSGELFF. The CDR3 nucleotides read TGTGCCAGCAGCGTGGGCTCCGGGGAGCTGTTTTTT.

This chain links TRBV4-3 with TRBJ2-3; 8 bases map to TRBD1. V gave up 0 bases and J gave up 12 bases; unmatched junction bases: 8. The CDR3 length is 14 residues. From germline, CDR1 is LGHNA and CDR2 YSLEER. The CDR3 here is CASSQEGQDFTQYF. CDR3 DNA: TGCGCCAGCAGCCAAGAGGGACAGGATTTTACCCAGTATTTT.

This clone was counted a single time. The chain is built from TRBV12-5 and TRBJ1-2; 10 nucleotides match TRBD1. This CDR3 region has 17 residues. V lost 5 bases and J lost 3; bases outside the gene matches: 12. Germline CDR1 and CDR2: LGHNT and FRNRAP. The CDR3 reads CASGRDRGYVSDYGYTF. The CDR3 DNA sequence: TGTGCTAGTGGTAGGGACAGGGGATATGTCTCAGACTATGGCTACACCTTC.

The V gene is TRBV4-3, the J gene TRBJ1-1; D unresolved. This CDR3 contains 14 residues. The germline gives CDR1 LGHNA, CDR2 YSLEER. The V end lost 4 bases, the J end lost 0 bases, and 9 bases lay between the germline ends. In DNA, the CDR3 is TGCGCCAGCAGCCCGGGATCCATGAACACTGAAGCTTTCTTT. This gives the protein CASSPGSMNTEAFF.

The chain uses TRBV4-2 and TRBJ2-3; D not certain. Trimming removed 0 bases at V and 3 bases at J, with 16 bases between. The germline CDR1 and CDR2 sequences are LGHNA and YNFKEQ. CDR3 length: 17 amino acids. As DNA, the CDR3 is TGTGCCAGCAGCCAAGATGGTGCAGGCCGAGAAACAGATACGCAGTATTTT. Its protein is CASSQDGAGRETDTQYF.